The 31 T cell receptor beta chains presented below share a single source sample, sequenced in a study of blood T cell repertoires in COVID-19. Assay: immunoSEQ multiplex PCR; the TCRdb copy retains only in-frame clones and omits some. In the table there are 150,000 to 200,000 clones, roughly 70% of which are singletons. The specimen was peripheral blood. Source of these receptors: an elderly woman with acute or convalescent COVID-19.

V gene TRBV10-3 combines with J gene TRBJ1-1; 11 bases agree with TRBD1. Germline V lookup: CDR1 ENHRY, CDR2 SYGVKD. The CDR3 sequence is 15 residues long. V was clipped by 4 bases and J by 4 bases; unmatched bases: 5. CDR3 nucleotides: TGTGCCATCAGTGTTAATGGACAGGGGGCCACTGAAGCTTTCTTT. Protein: CAISVNGQGATEAFF.

This clone was counted a few times. V gene TRBV25-1 combines with J gene TRBJ2-1; TRBD2 agrees at 12 bases. J was trimmed by 3 bases and V by 4 bases; bases with no gene match: 4. The CDR3 consists of 16 residues. Germline-derived CDR1 and CDR2 are MGHDK and SYGVNS. DNA for the CDR3: TGTGCCAGCAGTGGTAGGACTAGCGGGGTCTACAATGAGCAGTTCTTC. Protein sequence: CASSGRTSGVYNEQFF.

The rearrangement links TRBV5-1 to TRBJ2-2; possible D gene TRBD2, 6 bases. Germline CDR1 and CDR2: SGHRS and YFSETQ. With 5 bases removed from V and 7 bases from J, the gap between germline ends came to 12 bases. The CDR3 loop spans 13 amino acids. The CDR3 reads CASREGLDGELFF. The CDR3 coding sequence is TGCGCCAGCAGGGAGGGACTTGACGGGGAGCTGTTTTTT.

The chain employs TRBV30 and TRBJ2-7; D is uncertain. The CDR3 contains 11 residues. CDR1 GTSNPN and CDR2 SVGIG come from the germline V gene (reference sequence). V shed 2 bases and J shed 7 bases, with 9 bases lying between them. The DNA for the CDR3 is TGTGCCTGGAGTAAGGCGGATGAGCAGTACTTC. The encoded protein is CAWSKADEQYF.

V and J are TRBV7-8 and TRBJ1-1; D is perhaps TRBD1 (5 bases). The V end lost 1 base, the J end lost 0 bases, and 6 bases lay between the germline ends. Germline lookup yields CDR1 SGHVS and CDR2 FQNEAQ. This CDR3 has 14 residues. The CDR3 protein is CASSLGTLNTEAFF. The CDR3 DNA reads TGTGCCAGCAGCTTAGGGACACTGAACACTGAAGCTTTCTTT.

This clone has at least ten counts. The chain has TRBV19 and TRBJ2-2; 7 bases match TRBD1. Germline V gene sequence: CDR1 LNHDA, CDR2 SQIVND (reference sequence). After removal of 5 bases from V and 7 bases from J, the junction contained 10 bases not matched to a gene. The CDR3 has 15 amino acids. The CDR3, as DNA: TGTGCCAGTAGTCCGCAGACAGGGATCGGCGGGGAGCTGTTTTTT. It codes for CASSPQTGIGGELFF.

The V call is TRBV5-1, the J call TRBJ2-7, with D perhaps TRBD2 (5 bases). Germline values: CDR1 SGHRS, CDR2 YFSETQ. The CDR3 is made up of 15 amino acids. Trimming cost V 3 bases and J 2 bases, with 15 bases left between them. This CDR3 is CASSYDFSDTYEQYF. DNA for the CDR3: TGCGCCAGCAGCTACGACTTTAGCGACACCTACGAGCAGTACTTC.

This chain joins TRBV7-2 and TRBJ2-7; the match to TRBD1 covers 7 bases. The CDR3 has 14 amino acids. The junction had 8 bases not matched to a gene; V was cut back by 5 bases and J by 4 bases. Germline CDR1 and CDR2: SGHTA and FQGNSA. CDR3 nucleotide sequence: TGTGCCAGCAGCCCCAAATGGGGACAGTACGAGCAGTACTTC. Its translation is CASSPKWGQYEQYF.

The chain carries TRBV18 and TRBJ2-3; possible D gene TRBD2, 5 bases. The CDR3 totals 15 residues. CDR1 and CDR2 (germline): KGHSH, LQKENI. V lost 3 bases, J lost 1 base, and 11 bases lay in between. CDR3 in amino acids: CASSPLGSGTDTQYF. CDR3 nucleotides: TGTGCCAGCTCACCCTTAGGTAGCGGCACAGATACGCAGTATTTT.

J is TRBJ1-5 and V is TRBV6-1, with D maybe TRBD1 (5 bases). The CDR3 has 16 amino acids. V was clipped by 0 bases and J by 0 bases, with 9 bases between them. Germline lookup yields CDR1 MNHNS and CDR2 SASEGT. CDR3 sequence reads: CASSEAVDSSNQPQHF. CDR3 in DNA: TGTGCCAGCAGTGAAGCAGTCGACAGTAGCAATCAGCCCCAGCATTTT.

This clone has a handful of counts. This chain's CDR3 is CASNQGGGNQPQHF. As DNA, the CDR3 is TGTGCCAGTAATCAGGGAGGGGGCAATCAGCCCCAGCATTTT. The V and J genes are TRBV19 and TRBJ1-5; possibly TRBD1 for D (5 bases). Between the trimmed V and J ends, which lost 7 bases and 2 bases, there was a span of 12 bases. From germline, CDR1 is LNHDA and CDR2 SQIVND (reference sequence). The CDR3 contains 14 residues.

V and J are TRBV6-5 and TRBJ1-6; TRBD1 might be the D (5 bases). Per the germline V gene, CDR1 is MNHEY and CDR2 is SVGAGI. This CDR3 has 13 residues. V lost 2 bases and J 8 bases, leaving 7 bases between the germline ends. CDR3 residues: CASSYRGDSPLHF. CDR3 DNA sequence: TGTGCCAGCAGTTACCGGGGGGATTCACCCCTCCACTTT.

The chain recombines TRBV27 with TRBJ2-1; 13 bases are a match to TRBD2. This CDR3 spans 17 amino acids. V gave up 0 bases and J gave up 5 bases; unmatched junction bases: 4. Germline V gene data show CDR1 as MNHEY and CDR2 as SMNVEV (reference sequence). DNA of the CDR3: TGTGCCAGCAGTTTATCACCCGGGACTAGCGGGAACAATGAGCAGTTCTTC. Its translation is CASSLSPGTSGNNEQFF.

The chain is built from TRBV6-5 and TRBJ1-1, with D maybe TRBD1 (6 bases). V was clipped by 5 bases and J by 4 bases, with 14 bases between them. Germline V gene lookup returns CDR1 MNHEY and CDR2 SVGAGI. This CDR3 has 14 amino acids. CDR3 in amino acids: CASSPKQGSTEAFF. CDR3 sequence (DNA): TGTGCCAGCAGTCCTAAACAGGGTAGCACTGAAGCTTTCTTT.

J is TRBJ2-1 and V is TRBV27; TRBD2 matches 11 bases. J gave up 2 bases and V 7 bases, and 16 bases lay outside the gene matches. This CDR3 is built from 19 residues. Germline V gene data show CDR1 as MNHEY and CDR2 as SMNVEV (reference sequence). The CDR3 reads CASTGLGLAGGSAYNEQFF. In nucleotides, the CDR3 is TGTGCCAGCACGGGACTTGGGTTAGCGGGAGGGTCGGCCTACAATGAGCAGTTCTTC.

This rearrangement joins TRBV9 to TRBJ2-1; a possible D gene is TRBD1 (6 bases). V lost 5 bases, J lost 6 bases, and 24 bases lay in between. From germline, CDR1 is SGDLS and CDR2 YYNGEE. The CDR3 runs to 17 residues. CDR3 loop: CASSVGAAGALGNEQFF. The CDR3 bases are TGTGCCAGCAGTGTGGGGGCCGCGGGCGCCCTCGGCAATGAGCAGTTCTTC. Full variable domain (missing parts from reference TRBV9 and TRBJ2-1): DSGVTQTPKHLITATGQRVTLRCSPRSGDLSVYWYQQSLDQGLQFLIQYYNGEERAKGNILERFSAQQFPDLHSELNLSSLELGDSALYFCASSVGAAGALGNEQFFGPGTRLTVL.

The chain has TRBV2 and TRBJ2-3, with D unresolved. The length of the CDR3 is 14 residues. With 4 bases removed from V and 2 bases from J, the gap between germline ends came to 10 bases. From germline, CDR1 is SNHLY and CDR2 FYNNEI. CDR3 DNA sequence: TGTGCCAGCAGTGTTGGTCAACTCACAGATACGCAGTATTTT. It codes for CASSVGQLTDTQYF.

This clone was seen a single time. The DNA for the CDR3 is TGTGCCAGCTCAACTAATAGCGGGCGAGAGACCCAGTACTTC. Amino acids: CASSTNSGRETQYF. The gene calls are TRBV18 and TRBJ2-5; 7 nucleotides match TRBD2. Trimming took 5 bases from V and 4 from J; bases not matched to a gene: 7. CDR1 KGHSH and CDR2 LQKENI come from the germline V gene. This CDR3 has 14 amino acids. The full variable domain, in which reference TRBV18 and TRBJ2-5 provide the parts outside the CDR3, is NAGVMQNPRHLVRRRGQEARLRCSPMKGHSHVYWYRQLPEEGLKFMVYLQKENIIDESGMPKERFSAEFPKEGPSILRIQQVVRGDSAAYFCASSTNSGRETQYFGPGTRLLVL.

J is TRBJ1-1 and V is TRBV28; a weak D match, TRBD1 (6 bases). CDR3 length: 16 residues. Trimming removed 5 bases at V and 3 bases at J, with 19 bases between. From germline, CDR1 is MDHEN and CDR2 SYDVKM. This CDR3 is CASSLGGGGSDTEAFF. CDR3 bases: TGTGCCAGCAGTCTGGGGGGGGGCGGGTCGGACACTGAAGCTTTCTTT.

This sequence joins TRBV2 and TRBJ2-1; the D is unclear. The germline V gene has CDR1 SNHLY and CDR2 FYNNEI. V lost 1 base and J 1 base, leaving 8 bases between the germline ends. The CDR3 totals 15 residues. The CDR3 loop is CASSEGSWSYNEQFF. The CDR3 DNA sequence: TGTGCCAGCAGTGAAGGGAGCTGGTCCTACAATGAGCAGTTCTTC.

The chain joins TRBV19 to TRBJ2-1; D is possibly TRBD1 (5 bases). The CDR3 runs to 14 residues. The V gene lost 4 bases and the J gene lost 2 bases, with 9 bases spanning the gap. Looked up from germline, CDR1 is LNHDA and CDR2 is SQIVND (reference sequence). The CDR3 region has the DNA TGTGCCAGTAGTACAGGGTTGGCCTACAATGAGCAGTTCTTC. Translated: CASSTGLAYNEQFF.

This clone was picked up a small number of times. V and J are TRBV18 and TRBJ2-2; D possibly corresponds to TRBD2 (6 bases). Germline lookup yields CDR1 KGHSH and CDR2 LQKENI. The CDR3 runs to 14 residues. Trimming shortened V by 4 bases and J by 3 bases, and 9 bases separated the two germline ends. Here the CDR3 reads CASSLGLDTGELFF. CDR3 DNA: TGTGCCAGCTCACTGGGACTCGACACCGGGGAGCTGTTTTTT. The variable domain in full, with the rest retrieved from reference TRBV18 and TRBJ2-2, is NAGVMQNPRHLVRRRGQEARLRCSPMKGHSHVYWYRQLPEEGLKFMVYLQKENIIDESGMPKERFSAEFPKEGPSILRIQQVVRGDSAAYFCASSLGLDTGELFFGEGSRLTVL.

The chain couples TRBV19 to TRBJ2-2; 13 positions agree with TRBD2. The CDR3 has 16 amino acids. Trimming at V came to 5 bases and at J to 7 bases, leaving 7 bases not matched to a gene. CDR1 and CDR2 (germline): LNHDA, SQIVND (reference sequence). CDR3 loop: CASSPGLAGVDGELFF. Here the CDR3 DNA reads TGTGCCAGTAGTCCCGGACTAGCGGGAGTCGACGGGGAGCTGTTTTTT.

The chain joins TRBV5-1 to TRBJ1-6; D might be TRBD1 (5 bases). This CDR3 comprises 15 residues. Germline V lookup: CDR1 SGHRS, CDR2 YFSETQ. The ends were cut back, 5 bases at V and 7 bases at J, with 16 bases in the middle. The CDR3 nucleotides are TGCGCCAGCAGTTCAGGGCGATCCTCGAATTCACCCCTCCACTTT. Amino acid sequence: CASSSGRSSNSPLHF.

This clone was picked up one time. The J gene is TRBJ2-7, the V gene TRBV6-2 or TRBV6-3, with D possibly TRBD2 on 6 matching bases. The CDR3 sequence is 16 residues long. Germline CDR1 and CDR2: MNHEY and SVGEGT. V was clipped by 0 bases and J by 5 bases, with 17 bases between them. The CDR3 protein is CASSYSFLAYRDEQYF. CDR3 nucleotides: TGTGCCAGCAGTTACTCGTTCCTAGCGTATCGGGACGAGCAGTACTTC.

The chain employs TRBV6-2 or TRBV6-3 and TRBJ2-7; TRBD1 agrees at 7 bases. V dropped 0 bases and J dropped 3; count of bases not matched to a gene: 2. Per the germline V gene, CDR1 is MNHEY and CDR2 is SVGEGT. The CDR3 loop spans 14 amino acids. The CDR3 reads CASSYSGTVYEQYF. CDR3 coding DNA: TGTGCCAGCAGTTACTCGGGGACAGTCTACGAGCAGTACTTC.

V and J are TRBV6-5 and TRBJ2-1; 8 bases line up with TRBD2. J lost 9 bases, V lost 9 bases, and 13 bases had no gene match. This CDR3 is 14 amino acids long. Germline CDR1 and CDR2: MNHEY and SVGAGI. The CDR3 spells CASVGSGIRAEQFF. CDR3 coding DNA: TGTGCCAGTGTCGGTAGCGGGATTCGGGCTGAGCAGTTCTTC.

The chain carries TRBV3-1 (or the pseudogene TRBV3-2) and TRBJ2-5, with 9 bases aligning to TRBD2. The CDR3 contains 15 residues. Trimming at V came to 0 bases and at J to 4 bases, leaving 3 bases not matched to a gene. The germline V gene has CDR1 LGHDT and CDR2 YNNKEL (reference sequence). Here the CDR3 reads CASSQEYSGRETQYF. The CDR3, as DNA: TGTGCCAGCAGCCAAGAGTATAGCGGGAGAGAGACCCAGTACTTC.

This chain uses TRBV3-1 (or the pseudogene TRBV3-2) with TRBJ2-1; D unclear. Trimming left V 1 base short and J 9 bases short, with 10 bases between. CDR3 length equals 13 residues. The germline CDR1 and CDR2 sequences are LGHDT and YNNKEL (reference sequence). The CDR3 here is CASSQVSLSEQFF. CDR3 nucleotide sequence: TGTGCCAGCAGCCAAGTCTCCCTGAGTGAGCAGTTCTTC.

The rearrangement joins TRBV7-9 to TRBJ2-3; D may be TRBD2 (6 bases). CDR1 is SEHNR, CDR2 FQNEAQ, per germline (reference sequence). The CDR3 has 14 amino acids. Trimming pared 3 bases from V and 2 bases from J, leaving 9 bases between. CDR3 protein: CASSFAGLTDTQYF. The CDR3 DNA reads TGTGCCAGCAGCTTTGCGGGACTCACAGATACGCAGTATTTT.

V is TRBV10-3 and J is TRBJ1-1; D may be TRBD1 (5 bases). The CDR3 totals 15 residues. The ends were cut back, 3 bases at V and 1 base at J, with 12 bases in the middle. Germline CDR1 reads ENHRY; CDR2 reads SYGVKD. CDR3 amino acids: CAISDFQGSNTEAFF. The CDR3 DNA is TGTGCCATCAGTGATTTTCAGGGTTCGAACACTGAAGCTTTCTTT.